This T cell receptor (beta chain) was identified in a study of blood T cell repertoires in COVID-19. The wider study: The United States, Italy and Spain supplied acute and convalescent COVID-19 samples. PBMCs, B-cell-depleted T cells, or T cells were the source of the cDNA or gDNA that made up the material.

Original methodology: How many nucleated cells were present was estimated from reference gene primer amplification. Sequencing used immunoSEQ multiplex PCR; TCRdb keeps in-frame clones, though not all of them. D and trimming were read from the DNA, whereas the V and J calls and clone size are those reported in that table. The sample carries 140,000 to 150,000 clones, approximately 81% recorded once. CDR1 and CDR2 from the germline V gene are SEHNR and FQNEAQ (reference sequence). V lost 0 bases and J lost 0, with 8 bases in between. The CDR3 is made up of 15 amino acids. The sequence came from a human donor in a cohort sampled during active COVID-19. This chain links TRBV7-9 with TRBJ1-1; a weak D match, TRBD1 (6 bases). Source material: peripheral blood. CDR3 region: CASSLAGQMNTEAFF. CDR3 coding DNA: TGTGCCAGCAGCTTAGCCGGACAGATGAACACTGAAGCTTTCTTT.